A selection of T cell receptor beta chains follows, all from one sample in a study of T cell responses to AZD1222 COVID-19 vaccine. The protocol was immunoSEQ multiplex PCR, while the TCRdb copy is restricted to in-frame clones and leaves out a portion. Of 150,000 to 200,000 clones in the sample, about 90% were seen once. The sequencing here drew on peripheral blood, taken on day 0 of MenACWY control vaccination. These receptors all come from an adult in good health. The CDR3 runs from the conserved cysteine through the conserved F or W. D genes are given only for firm matches. Clone size is given for some rows only: seen once, a few or many times, or a class if the clone is expanded.

V	D	size	J	DNA	CDR3
TRBV19	-	-	TRBJ2-5	TGTGCCTCCTCCCTGACGGTCCAAGAGACCCAGTACTTC	CASSLTVQETQYF
TRBV3-1/TRBV3-2	-	-	TRBJ2-1	TGTGCCAGCAGCCAGGAAGGACGGCACAATGAGCAGTTCTTC	CASSQEGRHNEQFF
TRBV5-1	-	-	TRBJ2-3	TGCGCCAGCAGCTCCAGGGGAGATACGCAGTATTTT	CASSSRGDTQYF
TRBV2	-	-	TRBJ2-3	TGTGCCAGCAGGAAGGGAAGGGGGTCAGATACGCAGTATTTT	CASRKGRGSDTQYF
TRBV13	-	-	TRBJ2-7	TGTGCCAGCAGCTTCGGGACTCTTTACGAGCAGTACTTC	CASSFGTLYEQYF
TRBV6-5	-	-	TRBJ1-4	TGTGCCAGCAGGGCCGAAAATGAAAAACTGTTTTTT	CASRAENEKLFF
TRBV6-1	-	-	TRBJ1-6	TGTGCCAGCAGTGAGGTCAGCTCCTATAATTCACCCCTCCACTTT	CASSEVSSYNSPLHF
TRBV4-1	-	-	TRBJ2-7	TGCGCCAGCAGCCAAGGTCTAGCAGGGGAGCAGTACTTC	CASSQGLAGEQYF
TRBV6-5	-	-	TRBJ2-2	TGTGCCGTCGACAAGGCGAACACCGGGGAGCTGTTTTTT	CAVDKANTGELFF
TRBV9	TRBD2	-	TRBJ2-7	TGTGCCAGCAGCCCGACTAGCGGGTCTATCTACGAGCAGTACTTC	CASSPTSGSIYEQYF
TRBV5-1	TRBD1	-	TRBJ1-2	TGCGCCAGCAGCTTGGGGGACAGGGTTTCTGCGTGGGGCTACACCTTC	CASSLGDRVSAWGYTF
TRBV2	-	-	TRBJ1-1	TGTGCCAGCGGTAGGGCAGGGGCCTACACTGAAGCTTTCTTT	CASGRAGAYTEAFF
TRBV6-2/TRBV6-3	-	-	TRBJ1-5	TGTGCCAGCAGTTACCATGGGGGGAGTCCCAATCAGCCCCAGCATTTT	CASSYHGGSPNQPQHF
TRBV6-5	-	-	TRBJ2-7	TGTGCCAGCAGTTACTTAGCAGGGAGAGGCGAGCAGTACTTC	CASSYLAGRGEQYF
TRBV6-4	-	-	TRBJ2-1	TGTGCCAGCAGTGGGGACGGGGGGCCTGACAATGAGCAGTTCTTC	CASSGDGGPDNEQFF
TRBV28	TRBD1	few	TRBJ1-6	TGTGCCAGCAGTTTTCCTTCCTTGGACAGGGCCGGGAATTCACCCCTCCACTTT	CASSFPSLDRAGNSPLHF
TRBV14	-	-	TRBJ2-7	TGTGCCAGCAGCCAAGATCGTGGGGACTTACTCTACGAGCAGTACTTC	CASSQDRGDLLYEQYF
TRBV27	-	-	TRBJ1-5	TGTGCCAGCTGGAGAGGAGGGCAGCCCCAGCATTTT	CASWRGGQPQHF
TRBV19	TRBD1	-	TRBJ1-4	TGTGCCAGTAGAAGGGGGCTTAATGAAAAACTGTTTTTT	CASRRGLNEKLFF
TRBV2	-	-	TRBJ1-5	TGTGCCAGCAGTGAAGGGGGCCTTAGGAGCAATCAGCCCCAGCATTTT	CASSEGGLRSNQPQHF
TRBV2	TRBD2	-	TRBJ2-5	TGTGCCAGCAGTGGGCTAGCGGGGGGCCAAGAGACCCAGTACTTC	CASSGLAGGQETQYF
TRBV4-3	-	once	TRBJ2-2	TGCGCCAGCAGCCACGCCTCCCAGAACGGGGAGCTGTTTTTT	CASSHASQNGELFF
TRBV25-1	-	-	TRBJ2-7	TGTGCCAGCAGTGATTTGGCGACCCACGAGCAGTACTTC	CASSDLATHEQYF
TRBV28	TRBD2	once	TRBJ2-7	TGTGCCAGCAGTCCCGGGGCGGGAGGCCCCTACGAGCAGTACTTC	CASSPGAGGPYEQYF
TRBV19	TRBD1	-	TRBJ2-7	TGTGCCAGTAGTATTCAGGGGGTCCACGAGCAGTACTTC	CASSIQGVHEQYF
TRBV19	-	-	TRBJ2-7	TGTGCCAGTAGTACCCGAGGGGAGCAGTACTTC	CASSTRGEQYF
TRBV11-2	-	-	TRBJ1-1	TGTGCCAGCAGCTTTGTGAGGGACACTGAAGCTTTCTTT	CASSFVRDTEAFF
TRBV18	-	-	TRBJ2-6	TGTGCCAGCTCAGATACAGAAACAGTCTCTGGGGCCAACGTCCTGACTTTC	CASSDTETVSGANVLTF
TRBV5-4	-	few	TRBJ1-5	TGTGCCAGCAGCACCCCCCCGTTGGGACCCGAACTTAATAGCAATCAGCCCCAGCATTTT	CASSTPPLGPELNSNQPQHF
TRBV9	-	-	TRBJ2-7	TGTGCCAGCAGCGTGGGGACACTCCCTAAGATCTACGAGCAGTACTTC	CASSVGTLPKIYEQYF
TRBV4-1	-	-	TRBJ2-3	TGCGCCAGCAGCCAAGAACTAGCTGGTACAGATACGCAGTATTTT	CASSQELAGTDTQYF
TRBV7-2	-	-	TRBJ2-7	TGTGCCAGCAGCTTAGCGCCCAGGGGGGATGAGCAGTACTTC	CASSLAPRGDEQYF
TRBV21-1	-	-	TRBJ2-2	TGTGCCAGCAGCAAAGGGGGCGTTATAGAGCTGTTTTTT	CASSKGGVIELFF
TRBV3-1/TRBV3-2	TRBD2	-	TRBJ2-7	TGTGCCAGCAGCCCCAGGGAGGGGGAGCAGTACTTC	CASSPREGEQYF
TRBV29-1	-	once	TRBJ1-1	TGCAGCGTTGTTTTTCTGCTGAACACTGAAGCTTTCTTT	CSVVFLLNTEAFF
TRBV19	-	-	TRBJ2-7	TGTGCCAGTAGTATGTCTCCAGGGGGGCTGGAGGGCTACGAGCAGTACTTC	CASSMSPGGLEGYEQYF
TRBV3-1/TRBV3-2	TRBD1	-	TRBJ1-6	TGTGCCAGCAGCCAAGTTGGGACAGGGGGGTTTTCACCCCTCCACTTT	CASSQVGTGGFSPLHF
TRBV6-6	-	once	TRBJ2-7	TGTGCCAGCAGTTTTCAACGGGAGCAGTACTTC	CASSFQREQYF
TRBV19	-	-	TRBJ1-2	TGTGCCAGTCAACTCGACACCCTGGATGGCTACACCTTC	CASQLDTLDGYTF
TRBV5-1	TRBD1	-	TRBJ1-2	TGCGCCAGCAGCTTGGGGCAGGGGGGCTATGGCTACACCTTC	CASSLGQGGYGYTF
TRBV19	TRBD2	-	TRBJ2-5	TGTGCCAGTAGTATAGGTCGGGTAGCGGGGGACAAAGAGACCCAGTACTTC	CASSIGRVAGDKETQYF
TRBV25-1	-	-	TRBJ2-5	TGTGCCAGCAGTGAACCTAGGGACGGAGTAACCCAGTACTTC	CASSEPRDGVTQYF
TRBV27	TRBD1	-	TRBJ1-2	TGTGCCAGCAGTTTGGACAGGGGAGGGATCTATGGCTACACCTTC	CASSLDRGGIYGYTF
TRBV9	-	-	TRBJ1-3	TGTGCCAGCAGCGCGCATATGGACACCATATATTTT	CASSAHMDTIYF
TRBV2	-	-	TRBJ2-3	TGTGCCAGCAGTGAAGGAACAGATACGCAGTATTTT	CASSEGTDTQYF
TRBV29-1	-	-	TRBJ1-1	TGCAGCGTTCGTAGGAACACTGAAGCTTTCTTT	CSVRRNTEAFF
TRBV28	-	-	TRBJ1-2	TGTGCCAGCAGGCAATATCCCTCAGGTCCGACCTTCTATGGCTACACCTTC	CASRQYPSGPTFYGYTF
TRBV5-5	TRBD1	-	TRBJ1-4	TGTGCCAGCAGGCTAGGGACAGTTAAGAATGAAAAACTGTTTTTT	CASRLGTVKNEKLFF
TRBV11-2	TRBD1	-	TRBJ2-7	TGTGCCAGCAGCCTCCTTAACAGGGGGCAGTCTGGCGAGCAGTACTTC	CASSLLNRGQSGEQYF
TRBV2	-	-	TRBJ2-3	TGTGCCAGCAGTGATGGAAGGAATCCGACAGATACGCAGTATTTT	CASSDGRNPTDTQYF
TRBV18	-	few	TRBJ1-4	TGTGCCAGCTCACCCCGGGACCGTAATGAAAAACTGTTTTTT	CASSPRDRNEKLFF
TRBV13	-	-	TRBJ1-1	TGTGCCAGCAGCCATGACCCGGGGGATAGGAGGGGAGCTGAAGCTTTCTTT	CASSHDPGDRRGAEAFF
TRBV19	-	-	TRBJ1-1	TGTGCCAGTAGTCACTTAACTTTCGTGCACACTGAAGCTTTCTTT	CASSHLTFVHTEAFF
TRBV18	-	-	TRBJ1-1	TGTGCCAGCCGGAACAGGGATAACCTTCCTCAAGCTTTCTTT	CASRNRDNLPQAFF
TRBV7-9	TRBD2	-	TRBJ2-1	TGTGCCAGCAGCGGCTACGGTAGCGGGGCTTCCCGGTCCTACAATGAGCAGTTCTTC	CASSGYGSGASRSYNEQFF